This T cell receptor (beta chain) is from a study of PD-L1 blockade in urothelial cancer. On the study more broadly: In the patient group, about 85% of the roughly 29 were males with bladder-origin urothelial cancer. Analyses were performed on blood at 3 weeks after treatment start (the second dose) and at 6 weeks.

V was clipped by 5 bases and J by 9 bases; unmatched bases: 6. This CDR3 contains 13 residues. Germline V CDR1 and CDR2: MNHNY, SVGAGI (reference sequence). All patients carried locally advanced or metastatic urothelial carcinoma. Only in-frame clones appear in the TCRdb table, and some are missing; sequencing was by immunoSEQ multiplex PCR. The sample consists of fewer than 40,000 clones, more than 80% of them appearing once. This specimen was PBMCs, taken around atezolizumab (anti-PD-L1) treatment. The J gene is TRBJ2-1, the V gene TRBV6-6; 8 bases agree with TRBD2. This TCR was sampled from an older man with urothelial cancer. The CDR3 DNA reads TGTGCCAGCAGTCCTCGGGGGGGAGGTGAGCAGTTCTTC. The encoded protein is CASSPRGGGEQFF.